Listed here are 29 T cell receptor beta chains from one sample, sequenced in a study of T cells in Graves' hyperthyroidism and ophthalmopathy. The investigators amplified TCR beta CDR3 regions from RNA transcripts. The HTBI set primed first-round TCR CDR3 RT-PCR. TCRdb recomputed calls from the multiplex PCR reads with MiXCR, one row per CDR3 protein. The table has 500,000 to 800,000 distinct CDR3 sequences, 40% to 55% seen once; the top ten hold approximately 6.8%. The specimen sequenced was peripheral blood or thyroid tissue (not recorded which). Source of these receptors: an adult man with Graves' disease, either hyperthyroidism or ophthalmopathy (not recorded which).

The chain carries TRBV7-8 and TRBJ2-2, with no clear D. The CDR3 extends over 15 amino acids. Deletions cut 1 base from V and 4 bases from J, with 10 bases between. Germline values: CDR1 SGHVS, CDR2 FQNEAQ. This chain's CDR3 is CASSLVLGFTGELFF. CDR3 DNA: TGTGCCAGCAGCTTAGTTCTTGGGTTCACCGGGGAGCTGTTTTTT.

J is TRBJ1-6 and V is TRBV7-9; 9 nucleotides align to TRBD1. The ends lost 5 bases at V and 6 bases at J; junction bases unmatched: 5. The CDR3 covers 15 residues. Germline V gene sequence: CDR1 SEHNR, CDR2 FQNEAQ (reference sequence). CDR3: CASSPGQGPNSPLHF. CDR3 in DNA: TGTGCCAGCAGCCCTGGACAGGGGCCTAATTCACCCCTCCACTTT.

The sample holds many counts of this clonotype. In nucleotides, the CDR3 is TGCAGTGCGGTTAGCTCCTATAATTCACCCCTCCACTTT. It yields the protein CSAVSSYNSPLHF. The rearrangement uses TRBV20-1 and TRBJ1-6; D remains ambiguous. Germline CDR1 and CDR2: DFQATT and SNEGSKA (reference sequence). V lost 6 bases to trimming and J lost 0 bases, with 6 bases between them. This CDR3 is 13 amino acids long.

The genes are TRBV20-1 and TRBJ2-7; 7 positions match TRBD2. The J segment lost 7 bases and the V segment lost 4 bases, leaving 13 bases of the junction unmatched. Germline loops: CDR1 DFQATT, CDR2 SNEGSKA (reference sequence). The CDR3 has 14 amino acids. DNA for the CDR3: TGCAGTGCTACCCGTTCCTCTAGCGGACAAGAGCAGTACTTC. Its protein product is CSATRSSSGQEQYF.

This clonotype has ten or more counts. The genes are TRBV29-1 and TRBJ1-2; D is unclear. Looked up from germline, CDR1 is SQVTM and CDR2 is ANQGSEA. This CDR3 region has 11 residues. Trimming cost V 6 bases and J 7 bases, with 12 bases left between them. CDR3 in amino acids: CSVETRVGYTF. The CDR3 region has the DNA TGCAGCGTCGAAACTAGGGTTGGCTACACCTTC.

With respect to this clonotype: At one boundary the junction diverges from the germline segment, which might be a read error. The V gene is TRBV25-1, the J gene TRBJ1-6; TRBD1 is a possible D gene (6 bases). Germline CDR1 MGHDK, CDR2 SYGVNS. This CDR3 region has 13 residues. Here the CDR3 reads CASRGPGKSPLHF. For the CDR3, the DNA is TGTGCAAGCAGGGGTCCCGGGAAATCACCCCTCCACTTT.

There are a few counts of this clonotype. The chain recombines TRBV7-9 with TRBJ2-5, with unresolved D. Germline CDR1 SEHNR, CDR2 FQNEAQ (reference sequence). Trimming shortened V by 6 bases and J by 7 bases, and 9 bases separated the two germline ends. CDR3 size: 11 residues. CDR3 coding DNA: TGTGCCAGCAGTTTCGGTGTGACCCAGTACTTC. Translating it yields CASSFGVTQYF.

In its sample, this clonotype was seen a few times. Being one base from a much bigger clone, this may be a read error. V usage is TRBV29-1 and J usage is TRBJ2-7, with TRBD1 as a possible D gene (5 bases). The CDR3 consists of 10 residues. Trimming removed 4 bases from V and 6 bases from J, with 7 bases in between. Germline V gene sequence: CDR1 SQVTM, CDR2 ANQGSEA. Written as DNA, the CDR3 is TGCAGCGTTGCAGGGTTCGAGCAGTACTTC. Protein sequence: CSVAGFEQYF.

At least ten counts were recorded for this clonotype. At one end the junction does not follow the germline gene, possibly because of a read error. The gene calls are TRBV11-2 and TRBJ1-1; TRBD1 matches 7 bases. The germline V gene encodes CDR1 SGHAT and CDR2 FQNNGV. This CDR3 is 15 amino acids long. CDR3: CASSLHGTVNPEAFF. The CDR3 coding sequence is TGTGCCAGCAGCCTACACGGGACAGTGAACCCTGAAGCTTTCTTT.

The rearrangement joins TRBV7-9 to TRBJ1-6, with 7 bases that match TRBD1. The ends lost 2 bases at V and 8 bases at J; junction bases unmatched: 9. CDR3 length equals 16 residues. Per germline, CDR1 SEHNR and CDR2 FQNEAQ (reference sequence). CDR3 sequence: CASSLSQGGGDSPLHF. CDR3 nucleotide sequence: TGTGCCAGCAGCTTATCGCAGGGGGGCGGAGATTCACCCCTCCACTTT.

The chain carries TRBV10-3 and TRBJ1-2; the match to TRBD1 covers 9 bases. Germline V lookup: CDR1 ENHRY, CDR2 SYGVKD. Trimming cost V 8 bases and J 5 bases; bases outside gene matches: 6. This CDR3 contains 13 residues. The CDR3 loop is CAIPDRGSYGYTF. The DNA for the CDR3 is TGTGCCATCCCGGACAGGGGCTCATATGGCTACACCTTC.

The chain uses TRBV7-9 and TRBJ1-2; D is ambiguous. The CDR3 spans 13 residues. Germline CDR1 reads SEHNR; CDR2 reads FQNEAQ (reference sequence). V dropped 0 bases and J dropped 4 bases, with 6 bases sitting between them. The CDR3 sequence: CASSLAVTYGYTF. The DNA for the CDR3 is TGTGCCAGCAGCTTAGCTGTGACCTATGGCTACACCTTC.

This clonotype has a count of ten or more. The gene calls are TRBV7-6 and TRBJ2-7; 9 bases are shared with TRBD2. V shed 1 base, J shed 6 bases, and the junction held 7 bases outside the gene matches. Germline V gene sequence: CDR1 SGHVS, CDR2 FNYEAQ. The CDR3 contains 15 residues. Written as DNA, the CDR3 is TGTGCCAGCAGCTTAGTAGCCGGGACTAGCTCCGAGCAGTACTTC. Protein product: CASSLVAGTSSEQYF. The variable domain in full, with the rest retrieved from reference TRBV7-6 and TRBJ2-7, is GAGVSQSPRYKVTKRGQDVALRCDPISGHVSLYWYRQALGQGPEFLTYFNYEAQQDKSGLPNDRFSAERPEGSISTLTIQRTEQRDSAMYRCASSLVAGTSSEQYFGPGTRLTVT.

This sequence joins TRBV2 and TRBJ1-2; no clear D. The V end lost 11 bases, the J end lost 5 bases, and 12 bases lay between the germline ends. This CDR3 has 11 residues. The germline V gene has CDR1 SNHLY and CDR2 FYNNEI. The CDR3 spells CAWKGAYGYTF. The CDR3 region has the DNA TGTGCCTGGAAAGGTGCATATGGCTACACCTTC.

The CDR3 loop is CASRPDYPYEQYF. The CDR3 region has the DNA TGTGCCAGCAGGCCCGACTACCCCTACGAGCAGTACTTC. The gene calls are TRBV7-9 and TRBJ2-7; D possibly corresponds to TRBD2 (5 bases). Germline loops: CDR1 SEHNR, CDR2 FQNEAQ (reference sequence). The CDR3 extends over 13 amino acids. V lost 6 bases and J 2 bases, leaving 11 bases between the germline ends.

Turning to this clonotype: An end of the junction differs from the germline gene, which may be a read error. This chain links TRBV6-4 with TRBJ1-6; D is unclear. The CDR3 length is 15 residues. Germline V gene sequence: CDR1 MRHNA, CDR2 SNTAGT. The CDR3 DNA sequence: TGTGCCAGCTGTGACTCGTTTACACGGGATTCACCCCTCCACTTT. This codes for CASCDSFTRDSPLHF.

The rearrangement uses TRBV5-1 and TRBJ2-6, with a weak D call TRBD1 (5 bases). The length of the CDR3 is 17 residues. In germline, CDR1 is SGHRS, CDR2 YFSETQ. The V end was cut by 4 bases, the J end by 0 bases, with 14 bases between. CDR3 loop: CASSRWGPSSGANVLTF. CDR3 in DNA: TGCGCCAGCAGCCGATGGGGCCCGTCCTCTGGGGCCAACGTCCTGACTTTC.

In its sample, this clonotype was seen many times. The CDR3 sequence: CASSLGGGTETQYF. The CDR3 bases are TGTGCCAGCAGCTTAGGGGGCGGGACGGAGACCCAGTACTTC. The rearrangement links TRBV9 to TRBJ2-5; D is possibly TRBD1 (7 bases). CDR3 length: 14 residues. Trimming stripped 4 bases from V and 5 bases from J, with 15 bases between. Germline V gives CDR1 SGDLS, CDR2 YYNGEE. The whole variable domain, remainder taken from reference TRBV9 and TRBJ2-5, is DSGVTQTPKHLITATGQRVTLRCSPRSGDLSVYWYQQSLDQGLQFLIQYYNGEERAKGNILERFSAQQFPDLHSELNLSSLELGDSALYFCASSLGGGTETQYFGPGTRLLVL.

The rearrangement links TRBV29-1 to TRBJ1-2, with D possibly being TRBD1 (6 bases). The CDR3 is made up of 13 amino acids. The V gene lost 8 bases and the J gene lost 2 bases, with 15 bases spanning the gap. The germline V gene encodes CDR1 SQVTM and CDR2 ANQGSEA. The CDR3 sequence: CSSRKQGNYGYTF. The CDR3 bases are TGCAGCAGTAGGAAGCAGGGGAACTATGGCTACACCTTC.

This clonotype was observed at least ten times. The chain recombines TRBV29-1 with TRBJ1-1; TRBD1 matches at 7 bases. The CDR3 is 13 amino acids. Germline lookup yields CDR1 SQVTM and CDR2 ANQGSEA. V shed 5 bases and J 1 base; nucleotides not matched to a gene: 4. CDR3 nucleotide sequence: TGCAGCGTTAAGACAGGGCCGAACACTGAAGCTTTCTTT. Translating it yields CSVKTGPNTEAFF.

The sample holds one count of this clonotype. Just one base apart from a much larger clone, this may be a read error. The V gene is TRBV20-1, the J gene TRBJ2-7; D remains unclear. The V gene's germline CDR1 is DFQATT and CDR2 SNEGSKA (reference sequence). This CDR3 is built from 12 residues. This chain's CDR3 is CSASDRNYEQHF. The CDR3 DNA follows: TGCAGTGCTAGTGATAGAAACTACGAGCAGCACTTC.

At least ten counts were recorded for this clonotype. The rearrangement links TRBV2 to TRBJ1-2; no clear D. The CDR3 has 14 residues. V lost 3 bases and J 4 bases, leaving 12 bases between the germline ends. In germline, CDR1 is SNHLY, CDR2 FYNNEI. The CDR3 region is CASSEKDGPYGYTF. The CDR3, as DNA: TGTGCCAGCAGTGAGAAGGACGGACCCTATGGCTACACCTTC.

The J gene is TRBJ1-4, the V gene TRBV5-5; D is ambiguous. The CDR3 has 15 residues. Per the germline V gene, CDR1 is SGHKS and CDR2 is YYEKEE (reference sequence). Trimming shortened V by 4 bases and J by 10 bases, and 20 bases separated the two germline ends. CDR3 protein: CASSTTGFGSRKLFF. The DNA of the CDR3 is TGTGCCAGCAGCACGACTGGATTTGGTTCGAGAAAACTGTTTTTT.

The J gene is TRBJ1-1, the V gene TRBV29-1; the D is unclear. Germline V gene data show CDR1 as SQVTM and CDR2 as ANQGSEA. The CDR3 has 13 amino acids. V lost 1 base, J lost 2 bases, and 8 bases lay in between. CDR3 nucleotides: TGCAGCGTTGAAGTGGGCCATAACACTGAAGCTTTCTTT. Encoded protein: CSVEVGHNTEAFF.

This clonotype has just a few counts. The J gene is TRBJ1-2, the V gene TRBV7-9, with D tentatively TRBD1 (5 bases). CDR3 length: 15 amino acids. Germline V gene lookup returns CDR1 SEHNR and CDR2 FQNEAQ (reference sequence). V was cut by 1 base and J by 4 bases, with 13 bases left in between. The CDR3 reads CASSLVEGRSYGYTF. The CDR3 DNA reads TGTGCCAGCAGCTTAGTCGAGGGGCGCAGCTATGGCTACACCTTC.

J is TRBJ2-5 and V is TRBV10-3; 11 nucleotides line up with TRBD2. Per germline, CDR1 ENHRY and CDR2 SYGVKD. The CDR3 consists of 16 residues. After removal of 10 bases from V and 5 bases from J, the junction contained 15 bases not matched to a gene. The CDR3 is CASSPVAGGPVETQYF. For the CDR3, the DNA is TGTGCCAGCAGCCCCGTAGCGGGGGGGCCGGTTGAGACCCAGTACTTC.

This sequence joins TRBV19 and TRBJ1-5; tentative D call: TRBD1 (6 bases). This CDR3 has 15 amino acids. The V end lost 3 bases, the J end lost 7 bases, and 16 bases lay between the germline ends. Germline CDR1 is LNHDA and CDR2 is SQIVND (reference sequence). CDR3 nucleotides: TGTGCCAGTAGTATCGGGGGCGCGGGAATGCAGCCCCAGCATTTT. It yields the protein CASSIGGAGMQPQHF. Filled out from reference TRBV19 and TRBJ1-5, the complete variable domain reads DGGITQSPKYLFRKEGQNVTLSCEQNLNHDAMYWYRQDPGQGLRLIYYSQIVNDFQKGDIAEGYSVSREKKESFPLTVTSAQKNPTAFYLCASSIGGAGMQPQHFGDGTRLSIL.

This rearrangement joins TRBV2 to TRBJ2-5; D assignment may be TRBD1 or TRBD2 (5 bases each). With 5 bases removed from V and 3 bases from J, the gap between germline ends came to 16 bases. Per germline, CDR1 SNHLY and CDR2 FYNNEI. The CDR3 has 15 amino acids. The CDR3 here is CASSSTGPAKETQYF. The DNA of the CDR3 is TGTGCCAGCAGTTCAACGGGACCGGCAAAAGAGACCCAGTACTTC.

For this clonotype: Compared with germline, one end of the junction differs, possibly owing to a read error. V gene TRBV7-3 combines with J gene TRBJ1-1, with TRBD1 as a possible D gene (6 bases). This CDR3 spans 16 amino acids. Germline V lookup: CDR1 SGHTA, CDR2 FQGTGA. For the CDR3, the DNA is TGTGCCAGCAGTCTTACAGGGCGGGGGAGGAACGCTGAAGCTTTCTTT. This sequence encodes CASSLTGRGRNAEAFF.